A single T cell receptor (beta chain) is shown here with its context. Its antigen target is currently unknown. The record has no base qualities; no much larger clone is one base away. Whole blood was collected in K2EDTA tubes by collaborating institutions according to the institutions' own protocols. For TCRbeta analysis, collaborator samples were shipped as frozen whole blood, as isolated PBMCs, or as DNA extracted from either sample type. The CDR3, cysteine through phenylalanine, is 13 amino acids long. Of the read, only the CDR3 DNA is kept; its 39 bases are in frame from base 1. V drops 7 bases and J drops 1 base, leaving 11 bases in between. The data stem from a study of blood T cell repertoires in COVID-19 (dated by TCRdb to 2019 to 2021). Background for the entire study: Collaborator samples came from the United States, Italy and Spain and covered acute and convalescent phases of COVID-19. The material from the prospective study consisted of cDNA or gDNA derived from T cells, B-cell-depleted T cells, or PBMCs. The dataset comprised deeply sampled blood TCRbeta repertoires from subjects exposed to, actively infected with, or recovered from COVID-19. The repertoires were released in a freely available public database meant as a resource for research on the immune response to SARS-CoV-2. The samples were drawn from two sources: the first 160 participants of the ongoing ImmuneRACE study, and 1,200 or so subjects contributed by 6 global collaborators. A de-identified subject ID, COVID-19 status, age in years and sex were almost always included in the sample metadata. Where available, HLA class I and class II types were taken from metadata supplied by the sample provider and were not determined by assay-based typing.

What the authors observed across the whole study: Clinical and demographic metadata were provided uncurated, with the amount varying by source and participant.

The immunoSEQ Assay, a bias-controlled multiplex PCR, was used to amplify TCRbeta CDR3 regions from genomic DNA. The authors processed their data as follows. The number of nucleated cells in each sample was estimated by amplification of reference gene primers within the assay. Sequence reads were collapsed and filtered to measure the absolute abundance of every unique TCRbeta CDR3 rearrangement. For each sample, productive Simpson clonality was calculated by taking the square root of Simpson's diversity index across productive rearrangements. Sourced from immuneACCESS, this table was stored by TCRdb with only in-frame sequences that have V and J called. A share of the clones is absent; for the studies checked, an unresolved V gene accounts for under half, and the remainder has no known explanation. Clonal size and the V and J genes are those of that table, whereas D and trimming came from the DNA. For this sample the table gives approximately 180,000 clones, of which about 91% were detected only once. Clones ranked in the top ten supply 1.6% of the sample.

The clonotype was recovered from a woman in her forties or fifties with acute or convalescent COVID-19. Sample: peripheral blood. The chain links TRBV12-3 or TRBV12-4 with TRBJ2-7; the D gene is perhaps TRBD1, from 5 matching bases. CDR3 loop: CASKRGSSYEQYF. The DNA sequence reads TGTGCCAGCAAAAGGGGCAGTTCCTACGAGCAGTACTTC.